This T cell receptor beta chain is from a study of T cell responses to AZD1222 COVID-19 vaccine. Germline CDR1 reads MNHEY; CDR2 reads SMNVEV (reference sequence). This CDR3 is 14 amino acids long. With 5 bases removed from V and 3 bases from J, the gap between germline ends came to 13 bases. Data came from immunoSEQ multiplex PCR; TCRdb stores just in-frame clones and leaves some out. Here the sample spans some 150,000 clones, just over 85% being singletons. The TCR originated in an adult who received the AZD1222 COVID-19 vaccine. This sample comprised peripheral blood, obtained 28 days after the second AZD1222 dose. This chain joins TRBV27 and TRBJ1-1; D is perhaps TRBD1 (5 bases). The CDR3, as DNA: TGTGCCAGCAGTCCGTGGGACGGGGACACTGAAGCTTTCTTT. Translated: CASSPWDGDTEAFF.